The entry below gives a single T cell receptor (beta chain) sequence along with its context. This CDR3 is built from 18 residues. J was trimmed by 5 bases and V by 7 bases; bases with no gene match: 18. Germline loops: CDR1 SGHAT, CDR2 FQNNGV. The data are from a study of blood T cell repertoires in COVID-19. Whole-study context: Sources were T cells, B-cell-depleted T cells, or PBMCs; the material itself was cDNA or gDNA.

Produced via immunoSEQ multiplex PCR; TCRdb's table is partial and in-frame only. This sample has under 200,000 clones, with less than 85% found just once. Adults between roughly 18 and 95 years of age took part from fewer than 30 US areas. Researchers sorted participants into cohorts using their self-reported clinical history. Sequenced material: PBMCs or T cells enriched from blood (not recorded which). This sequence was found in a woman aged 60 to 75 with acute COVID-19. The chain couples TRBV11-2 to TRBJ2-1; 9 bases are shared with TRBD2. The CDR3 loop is CASTGLATSPRSHNEQFF. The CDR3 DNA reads TGTGCCAGCACCGGACTAGCGACCAGTCCAAGGTCCCACAATGAGCAGTTCTTC. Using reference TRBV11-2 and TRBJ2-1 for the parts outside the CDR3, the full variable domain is EAGVAQSPRYKIIEKRQSVAFWCNPISGHATLYWYQQILGQGPKLLIQFQNNGVVDDSQLPKDRFSAERLKGVDSTLKIQPAKLEDSAVYLCASTGLATSPRSHNEQFFGPGTRLTVL.